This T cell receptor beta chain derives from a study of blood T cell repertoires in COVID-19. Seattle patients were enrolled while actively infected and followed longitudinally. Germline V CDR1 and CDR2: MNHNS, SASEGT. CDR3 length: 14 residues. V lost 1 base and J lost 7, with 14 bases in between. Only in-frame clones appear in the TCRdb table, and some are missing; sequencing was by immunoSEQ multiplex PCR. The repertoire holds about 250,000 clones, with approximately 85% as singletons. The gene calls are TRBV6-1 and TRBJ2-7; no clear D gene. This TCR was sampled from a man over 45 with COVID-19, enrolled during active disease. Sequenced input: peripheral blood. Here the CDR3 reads CASSEGPPVFEQYF. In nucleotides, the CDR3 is TGTGCCAGCAGTGAAGGGCCGCCCGTCTTTGAGCAGTACTTC.